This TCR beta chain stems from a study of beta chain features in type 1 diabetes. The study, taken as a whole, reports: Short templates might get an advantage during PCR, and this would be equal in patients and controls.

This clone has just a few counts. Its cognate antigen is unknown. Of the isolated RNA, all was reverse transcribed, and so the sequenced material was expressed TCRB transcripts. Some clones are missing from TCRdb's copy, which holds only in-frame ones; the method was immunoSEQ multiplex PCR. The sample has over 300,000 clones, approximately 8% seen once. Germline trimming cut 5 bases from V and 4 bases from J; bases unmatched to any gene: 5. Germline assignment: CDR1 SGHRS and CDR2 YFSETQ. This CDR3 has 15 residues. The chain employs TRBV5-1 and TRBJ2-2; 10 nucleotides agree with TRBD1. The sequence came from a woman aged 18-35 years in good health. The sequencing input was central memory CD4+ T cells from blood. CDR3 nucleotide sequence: TGCGCCAGCAGAAAGACAGGGGGCCCCACCGGGGAGCTGTTTTTT. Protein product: CASRKTGGPTGELFF.